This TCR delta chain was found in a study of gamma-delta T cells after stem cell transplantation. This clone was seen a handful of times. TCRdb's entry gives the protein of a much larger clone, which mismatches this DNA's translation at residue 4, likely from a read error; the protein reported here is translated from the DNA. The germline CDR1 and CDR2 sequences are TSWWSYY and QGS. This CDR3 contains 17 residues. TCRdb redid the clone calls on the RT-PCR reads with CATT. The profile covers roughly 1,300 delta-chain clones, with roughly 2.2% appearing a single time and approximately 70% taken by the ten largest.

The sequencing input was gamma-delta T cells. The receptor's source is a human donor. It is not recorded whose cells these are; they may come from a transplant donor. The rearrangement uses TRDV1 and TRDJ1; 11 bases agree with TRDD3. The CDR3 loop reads CALEERNWGIDTDKLIF. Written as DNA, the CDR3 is TGTGCTCTTGAGGAACGGAACTGGGGGATAGACACCGATAAACTCATCTTT.